This T cell receptor (beta chain) was retrieved from a study of blood T cell repertoires in COVID-19. For the study at large: PBMCs, B-cell-depleted T cells, or T cells provided the cDNA or gDNA that made up the material.

Germline V gives CDR1 MNHEY, CDR2 SVGAGI. V was shortened by 6 bases and J by 9 bases, with 18 bases between the two germline ends. The CDR3 covers 13 residues. The protocol was immunoSEQ multiplex PCR, while the TCRdb copy is restricted to in-frame clones and leaves out a portion. The sample lists some 220,000 clones, about 90% occurring once. Across about two dozen US areas, participants ranged in age from about 18 to 90 years. Cohort placement rested on clinical history that participants reported themselves. V is TRBV6-5 and J is TRBJ2-7; TRBD2 is a possible D gene (6 bases). Sequenced material: PBMCs or T cells enriched from blood (not recorded which). The receptor was derived from a woman between 50 and 59 years old in a cohort exposed to, infected with or recovered from COVID-19 (not recorded which). CDR3 in amino acids: CASSGGTSRGQYF. CDR3 coding DNA: TGTGCCAGCAGCGGCGGCACTAGCCGGGGGCAGTACTTC.